This T cell receptor beta chain was identified in a study of regulatory T cells in long-lasting Graves disease. Construction of the TCR beta libraries employed iRepertoire HTBI primers in conjunction with Arm-PCR of CDR3 regions. TCRdb re-derived calls from the multiplex PCR reads in MiXCR, one entry per CDR3 protein. The sample has some 350,000 distinct CDR3 sequences, roughly 16% seen once. Noted time point: newly diagnosed GD, antithyroid drugs for less than 3 months. PBMCs provided the RNA from which the TCR library was made. Enrollment of patients was through an endocrinology department in Xi'an, China. V dropped 4 bases and J dropped 0; count of bases not matched to a gene: 6. Per germline, CDR1 SQVTM and CDR2 ANQGSEA. The CDR3 runs to 15 residues. This clonotype came up many times. The same data also went into a second study, on T cells in Graves' hyperthyroidism and ophthalmopathy. This second report adds: The authors deemed Graves' hyperthyroidism stable absent ophthalmopathy progression within 18 months.

This clonotype was obtained from a woman younger than 30 with Graves disease. The chain links TRBV29-1 to TRBJ2-7, with 10 bases aligning to TRBD2. Sequenced here: peripheral blood mononuclear cells (PBMCs), sampled at new diagnosis, from a patient treated with antithyroid drugs. CDR3 loop: CSVGTSGRASYEQYF. CDR3 nucleotides: TGCAGCGTTGGTACAAGCGGGAGGGCCTCCTACGAGCAGTACTTC.